This T cell receptor (beta chain) was found in a study of blood T cell repertoires in COVID-19. Produced via immunoSEQ multiplex PCR; TCRdb's table is partial and in-frame only. The profile covers some 270,000 clones, with 75% to 85% appearing a single time and over 7.5% taken by the ten largest. Germline-derived CDR1 and CDR2 are KGHSH and LQKENI. V was pared by 1 base and J by 8 bases, with 17 bases between. CDR3 length: 15 residues. This sequence was found in a woman between 45 and 65 years old with acute COVID-19. Sequencing input: PBMCs or T cells enriched from blood (not recorded which). This chain connects TRBV18 to TRBJ1-2; TRBD1 might be the D (6 bases). The CDR3 loop is CASSPLGGLTGGYTF. The CDR3 DNA reads as TGTGCCAGCTCACCACTAGGGGGTCTTACTGGAGGCTACACCTTC.